The 21 T cell receptor beta chains presented below share a single source sample, sequenced in a study of early T cells in non-severe SARS-CoV-2 infection. Each CDR3 protein is one row after TCRdb ran MiXCR on the 5' RACE reads. Of about 98,000 distinct CDR3 sequences listed, roughly 14% are singletons. The sample was whole blood. The receptors come from an adult who was a healthcare worker with PCR-confirmed SARS-CoV-2 infection or an uninfected control (not recorded which).

The chain employs TRBV12-3 or TRBV12-4 and TRBJ2-7; no firm D call. The CDR3 runs 14 residues. The V and J ends lost 8 bases and 0 bases respectively, with 14 bases between them. The CDR3, as DNA: TGTGCCAGCTCACGGACGATTAGCTCCTACGAGCAGTACTTC. Translating it yields CASSRTISSYEQYF.

This clonotype was recorded a few times. The V gene is TRBV20-1, the J gene TRBJ2-3, with 9 bases matching TRBD2. J gave up 4 bases and V 3 bases, and 11 bases lay outside the gene matches. The CDR3 length is 16 residues. Germline loops: CDR1 DFQATT, CDR2 SNEGSKA (reference sequence). DNA of the CDR3: TGCAGTGCTAGGGGCTTTAGCGGGAGTTTACCAGATACGCAGTATTTT. Amino acids: CSARGFSGSLPDTQYF.

The chain couples TRBV12-3 or TRBV12-4 to TRBJ2-3, with 7 bases lining up with TRBD2. CDR3 length: 18 residues. Trimming at V came to 2 bases and at J to 2 bases, leaving 13 bases not matched to a gene. The CDR3 bases are TGTGCCAGCAGTTTACGCCCCTGGGTAGCGGGCCACACAGATACGCAGTATTTT. The encoded protein is CASSLRPWVAGHTDTQYF.

V usage is TRBV25-1 and J usage is TRBJ2-6; D perhaps matches TRBD1 (6 bases). This CDR3 is 17 amino acids long. Germline V gene data show CDR1 as MGHDK and CDR2 as SYGVNS. V was clipped by 3 bases and J by 4 bases, with 16 bases between them. The CDR3 reads CASSDHPGARGANVLTF. The CDR3 bases are TGTGCCAGCAGTGATCACCCAGGGGCCCGAGGGGCCAACGTCCTGACTTTC.

This clonotype was counted a single time. The chain carries TRBV7-2 and TRBJ2-7, with D unresolved. The V end was cut by 4 bases, the J end by 0 bases, with 4 bases between. Germline CDR1 reads SGHTA; CDR2 reads FQGNSA. CDR3 length: 12 amino acids. The CDR3 DNA is TGTGCCAGCAGCTCCGTCTCCTACGAGCAGTACTTC. Its translation: CASSSVSYEQYF. Together with reference TRBV7-2 and TRBJ2-7, the CDR3 gives the full variable domain: GAGVSQSPSNKVTEKGKDVELRCDPISGHTALYWYRQSLGQGLEFLIYFQGNSAPDKSGLPSDRFSAERTGGSVSTLTIQRTQQEDSAVYLCASSSVSYEQYFGPGTRLTVT.

This clonotype was detected ten times or more. The chain employs TRBV10-3 and TRBJ2-2; 7 bases align to TRBD2. The V gene's germline CDR1 is ENHRY and CDR2 SYGVKD. CDR3 length: 18 amino acids. Trimming at V came to 0 bases and at J to 4 bases, leaving 11 bases not matched to a gene. The CDR3, as DNA: TGTGCCATCAGTGAGTCGATAGGACTAGTCCCTCGCACCGGGGAGCTGTTTTTT. Encoded protein: CAISESIGLVPRTGELFF.

In its sample, this clonotype was seen a few times. The rearrangement uses TRBV18 and TRBJ1-1, with D possibly matching TRBD1 (6 bases). CDR3 length: 15 residues. Germline V gives CDR1 KGHSH, CDR2 LQKENI. V was cut by 1 base and J by 4 bases, with 13 bases left in between. CDR3 loop: CASSPRGPTGTEAFF. For the CDR3, the DNA is TGTGCCAGCTCACCACGGGGGCCAACGGGCACTGAAGCTTTCTTT.

The chain has TRBV29-1 and TRBJ2-2; 7 bases are shared with TRBD1. The V segment lost 7 bases and the J segment 0 bases; nucleotides outside the gene matches: 2. Germline V gene data show CDR1 as SQVTM and CDR2 as ANQGSEA. The length of the CDR3 is 13 residues. CDR3 residues: CSGDSSNTGELFF. CDR3 sequence (DNA): TGCAGCGGGGACAGTTCGAACACCGGGGAGCTGTTTTTT.

This clonotype was observed a few times. The chain has TRBV11-2 and TRBJ1-1; no firm D call. Germline CDR1 SGHAT, CDR2 FQNNGV. Trimming removed 2 bases from V and 0 bases from J, with 4 bases in between. The CDR3 loop spans 13 amino acids. The CDR3 DNA follows: TGTGCCAGCAGCTTAACAGTGAACACTGAAGCTTTCTTT. Protein sequence: CASSLTVNTEAFF.

The chain couples TRBV29-1 to TRBJ2-1; tentatively, D is TRBD1 (5 bases). V dropped 7 bases and J dropped 6 bases, with 10 bases sitting between them. This CDR3 comprises 11 residues. In germline, CDR1 is SQVTM, CDR2 ANQGSEA. CDR3 loop: CSARVSNEQFF. CDR3 nucleotide sequence: TGCAGCGCCAGGGTGAGCAATGAGCAGTTCTTC.

This clonotype has at least ten counts. This chain's CDR3 is CASSGTGEPGANVLTF. The CDR3 nucleotides read TGCGCCAGCAGCGGGACAGGGGAACCTGGGGCCAACGTCCTGACTTTC. The V gene is TRBV10-1, the J gene TRBJ2-6, with 10 nucleotides matching TRBD1. Germline V gene sequence: CDR1 WNHNN, CDR2 SYGVQD (reference sequence). This CDR3 comprises 16 residues. With V trimmed by 6 bases and J by 2 bases, 4 bases remained unmatched.

In its sample, this clonotype was seen a few times. The CDR3 coding sequence is TGTGCCACCAGCAGATCGATACAGGTGAACACTGAAGCTTTCTTT. Translation gives CATSRSIQVNTEAFF. The rearrangement links TRBV15 to TRBJ1-1; TRBD1 might be the D (5 bases). V was shortened by 2 bases and J by 0 bases, with 10 bases between the two germline ends. Germline V gene lookup returns CDR1 LNHNV and CDR2 YYDKDF (reference sequence). CDR3 length: 15 residues.

This clonotype occurred a few times. The V call is TRBV15, the J call TRBJ2-1, with D maybe TRBD2 (6 bases). This CDR3 contains 15 residues. Trimming took off 0 bases at V and 7 bases at J, with 13 bases between the two ends. CDR1 and CDR2 (germline): LNHNV, YYDKDF (reference sequence). The CDR3 loop reads CATSRDRSGPNEQFF. The DNA of the CDR3 is TGTGCCACCAGCAGAGATCGAAGCGGGCCTAATGAGCAGTTCTTC.

This clonotype was seen a few times. The chain is built from TRBV7-8 and TRBJ2-2, with TRBD1 matching over 8 bases. Germline assignment: CDR1 SGHVS and CDR2 FQNEAQ. This CDR3 has 15 amino acids. Trimming at V came to 2 bases and at J to 3 bases, leaving 2 bases not matched to a gene. Written as DNA, the CDR3 is TGTGCCAGCAGCTTATCAGGGGGCCACACCGGGGAGCTGTTTTTT. Protein product: CASSLSGGHTGELFF.

This clonotype was counted many times. J is TRBJ2-3 and V is TRBV5-1; 8 bases fit TRBD1. The CDR3 runs to 16 residues. The germline gives CDR1 SGHRS, CDR2 YFSETQ. Losses at the gene ends were 1 base for V and 0 bases for J; bases not matched to a gene: 4. CDR3 protein: CASSLRTGSSTDTQYF. CDR3 sequence (DNA): TGCGCCAGCAGCTTGAGGACAGGGTCGAGCACAGATACGCAGTATTTT.

The chain combines TRBV30 with TRBJ2-7; 7 bases are a match to TRBD2. The CDR3 length is 13 residues. V lost 5 bases, J lost 6 bases, and 10 bases stayed unmatched. CDR1 and CDR2 from the germline V gene are GTSNPN and SVGIG (reference sequence). For the CDR3, the DNA is TGTGCCTGGGGGTTCGGGACTATCACCGAGCAGTACTTC. It codes for CAWGFGTITEQYF.

V is TRBV7-6 and J is TRBJ2-6; D might be TRBD1 (7 bases). The V gene's germline CDR1 is SGHVS and CDR2 FNYEAQ. The CDR3 extends over 16 amino acids. The CDR3 DNA reads as TGTGCTACGCGCGGGACAGACTTCTCTGGGGCCAACGTCCTGACTTTC. This sequence encodes CATRGTDFSGANVLTF.

The chain employs TRBV25-1 and TRBJ1-6, with 10 bases lining up with TRBD1. Germline CDR1 is MGHDK and CDR2 is SYGVNS. The CDR3 covers 16 residues. The junction had 4 bases not matched to a gene; V was cut back by 2 bases and J by 6 bases. The CDR3 nucleotides read TGTGCCAGCAGTGAAGTCCGGGACAGGGGTAATTCACCCCTCCACTTT. It codes for CASSEVRDRGNSPLHF.

This clonotype was found many times. V gene TRBV10-3 combines with J gene TRBJ2-7; D is perhaps TRBD1 or TRBD2 (5 bases each). Trimming took off 4 bases at V and 6 bases at J, with 7 bases between the two ends. The CDR3 runs 11 residues. Germline V gene lookup returns CDR1 ENHRY and CDR2 SYGVKD. The CDR3 DNA is TGTGCCATCAGTGGAGGGGCCGAGCAGTACTTC. Translating it yields CAISGGAEQYF.

This clonotype was seen at least ten times. V usage is TRBV27 and J usage is TRBJ2-1; no firm D call. The CDR3 has 13 residues. Germline V CDR1 and CDR2: MNHEY, SMNVEV (reference sequence). V lost 6 bases to trimming and J lost 6 bases, with 12 bases between them. CDR3 DNA sequence: TGTGCCAGCAGCCAGGAGTTCGCCAATGAGCAGTTCTTC. Amino acid sequence: CASSQEFANEQFF.

This clonotype has just a few counts. This chain joins TRBV20-1 and TRBJ2-1; no firm D call. From germline, CDR1 is DFQATT and CDR2 SNEGSKA (reference sequence). This CDR3 has 17 amino acids. Trimming shortened V by 5 bases and J by 0 bases, and 20 bases separated the two germline ends. CDR3 coding DNA: TGCAGTGCTCCGGATTCTTTAGACCCCAGCTCCTACAATGAGCAGTTCTTC. Residues: CSAPDSLDPSSYNEQFF.